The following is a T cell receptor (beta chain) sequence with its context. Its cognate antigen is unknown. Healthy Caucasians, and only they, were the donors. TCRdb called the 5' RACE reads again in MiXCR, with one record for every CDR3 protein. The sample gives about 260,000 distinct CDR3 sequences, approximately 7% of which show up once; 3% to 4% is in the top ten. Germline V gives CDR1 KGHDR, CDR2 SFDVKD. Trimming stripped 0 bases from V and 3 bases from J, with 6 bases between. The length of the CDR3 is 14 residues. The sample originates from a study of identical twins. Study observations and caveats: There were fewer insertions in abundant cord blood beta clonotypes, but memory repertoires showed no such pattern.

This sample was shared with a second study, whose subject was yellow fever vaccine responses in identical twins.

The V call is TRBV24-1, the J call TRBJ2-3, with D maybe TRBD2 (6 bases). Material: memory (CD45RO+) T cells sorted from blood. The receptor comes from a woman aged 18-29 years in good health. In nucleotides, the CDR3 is TGTGCCACCAGTGATTTGGCGGGGACAGATACGCAGTATTTT. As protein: CATSDLAGTDTQYF.